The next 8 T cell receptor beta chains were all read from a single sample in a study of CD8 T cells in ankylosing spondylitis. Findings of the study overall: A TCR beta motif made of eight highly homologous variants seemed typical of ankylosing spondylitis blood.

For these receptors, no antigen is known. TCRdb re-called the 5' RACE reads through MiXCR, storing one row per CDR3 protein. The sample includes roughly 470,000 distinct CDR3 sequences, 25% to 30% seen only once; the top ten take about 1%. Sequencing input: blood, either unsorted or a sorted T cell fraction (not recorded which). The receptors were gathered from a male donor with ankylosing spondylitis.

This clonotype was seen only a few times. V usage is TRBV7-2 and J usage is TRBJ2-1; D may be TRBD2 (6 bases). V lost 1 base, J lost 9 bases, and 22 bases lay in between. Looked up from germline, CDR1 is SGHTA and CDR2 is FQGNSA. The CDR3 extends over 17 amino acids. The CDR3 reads CASSLGRGDSAQGEQFF. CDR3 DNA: TGTGCCAGCAGCTTAGGGAGAGGGGACTCAGCCCAAGGTGAGCAGTTCTTC.

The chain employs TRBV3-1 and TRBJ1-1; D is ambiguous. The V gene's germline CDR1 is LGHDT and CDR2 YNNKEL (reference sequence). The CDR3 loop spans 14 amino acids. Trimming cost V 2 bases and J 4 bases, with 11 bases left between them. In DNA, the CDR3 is TGTGCCAGCAGCCAAATAGGTGTAACCACTGAAGCTTTCTTT. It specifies CASSQIGVTTEAFF.

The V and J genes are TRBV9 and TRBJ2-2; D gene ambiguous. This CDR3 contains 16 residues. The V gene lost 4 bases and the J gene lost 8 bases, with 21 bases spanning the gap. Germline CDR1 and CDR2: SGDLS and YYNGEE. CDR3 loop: CASSFRPEPGGGELFF. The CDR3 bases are TGTGCCAGCAGCTTTCGCCCCGAACCCGGCGGAGGGGAGCTGTTTTTT.

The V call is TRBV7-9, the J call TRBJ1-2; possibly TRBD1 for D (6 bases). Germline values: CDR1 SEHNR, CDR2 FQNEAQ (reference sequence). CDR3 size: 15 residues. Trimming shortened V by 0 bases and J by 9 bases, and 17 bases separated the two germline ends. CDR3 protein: CASSLALGGPESYTF. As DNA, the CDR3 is TGTGCCAGCAGCTTAGCCCTGGGGGGCCCGGAGAGCTACACCTTC.

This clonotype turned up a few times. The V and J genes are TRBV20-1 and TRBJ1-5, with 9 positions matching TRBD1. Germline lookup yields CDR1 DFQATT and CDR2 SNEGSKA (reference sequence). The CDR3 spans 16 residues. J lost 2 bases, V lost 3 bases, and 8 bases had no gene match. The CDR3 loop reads CSASRQTGGGNQPQHF. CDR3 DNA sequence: TGCAGTGCTAGCCGTCAGACAGGGGGTGGCAATCAGCCCCAGCATTTT.

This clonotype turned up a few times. The CDR3 reads CASSQERTSGIYNEQFF. CDR3 in DNA: TGTGCCAGCAGCCAAGAACGTACTAGCGGGATCTACAATGAGCAGTTCTTC. This chain uses TRBV3-1 with TRBJ2-1; 10 bases align to TRBD2. Per the germline V gene, CDR1 is LGHDT and CDR2 is YNNKEL (reference sequence). The CDR3 covers 17 residues. The V gene end was trimmed by 0 bases and the J gene end by 3 bases; junction bases not matched to a gene: 5.

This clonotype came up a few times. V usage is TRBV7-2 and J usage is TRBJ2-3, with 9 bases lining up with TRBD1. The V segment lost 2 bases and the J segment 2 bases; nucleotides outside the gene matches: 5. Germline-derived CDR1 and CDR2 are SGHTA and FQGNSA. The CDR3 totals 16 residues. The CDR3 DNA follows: TGTGCCAGCAGCTTAAGGGGACAGGGTTCCACAGATACGCAGTATTTT. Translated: CASSLRGQGSTDTQYF.

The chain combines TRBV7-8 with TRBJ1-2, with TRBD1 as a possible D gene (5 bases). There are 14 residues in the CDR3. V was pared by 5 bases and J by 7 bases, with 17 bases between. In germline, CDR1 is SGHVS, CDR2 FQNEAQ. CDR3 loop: CASSPTVLFGGYTF. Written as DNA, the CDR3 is TGTGCCAGCAGCCCGACAGTATTATTCGGTGGCTACACCTTC.